The 9 T cell receptor beta chains presented below share a single source sample, sequenced in a study of response to subunit inactivated influenza vaccine. TCRdb re-derived calls from the RT-PCR reads in MiXCR, one entry per CDR3 protein. The sample holds about 520,000 distinct CDR3 sequences; 25% are singletons and the top ten take approximately 1.9%. Sequenced material: CD4+ T cells sorted from PBMCs, taken more than 4 days after vaccination. The receptors were gathered from a man in his fifties who received an inactivated influenza vaccine.

This clonotype was seen a handful of times. This chain joins TRBV7-3 and TRBJ2-1; 7 bases line up with TRBD2. Germline CDR1 SGHTA, CDR2 FQGTGA. This CDR3 has 15 amino acids. The J segment lost 6 bases and the V segment lost 4 bases, leaving 9 bases of the junction unmatched. The CDR3 region is CASSSGGLSANEQFF. DNA of the CDR3: TGTGCCAGCAGCTCGGGGGGACTATCTGCCAATGAGCAGTTCTTC.

Turning to this clonotype: At one of its ends the junction is not consistent with the germline gene, which may arise from a read error. This sequence joins TRBV7-9 and TRBJ2-1; D may match TRBD1 or TRBD2 (5 bases each). CDR3 length: 10 amino acids. Germline V gene sequence: CDR1 SEHNR, CDR2 FQNEAQ (reference sequence). CDR3 DNA: TGTGCCAGCGGGGCCTACCCGGGGATCTTC. This translates into CASGAYPGIF.

CDR3 protein: CASRPIGGSYEQYF. CDR3 coding DNA: TGTGCCAGCAGGCCCATCGGGGGGTCGTACGAGCAGTACTTC. J is TRBJ2-7 and V is TRBV6-1, with 7 bases matching TRBD2. Trimming removed 6 bases from V and 4 bases from J; junction bases left unmatched: 9. The germline CDR1 and CDR2 sequences are MNHNS and SASEGT. The length of the CDR3 is 14 residues.

This clonotype was seen a few times. This rearrangement joins TRBV3-1 to TRBJ2-5; D perhaps matches TRBD1 (6 bases). The CDR3 is made up of 15 amino acids. V lost 4 bases to trimming and J lost 2 bases, with 14 bases between them. CDR1 is LGHDT and CDR2 is YNNKEL in the germline V gene (reference sequence). The CDR3 coding sequence is TGTGCCAGCAGCCCCAGAACCGGACAGCAAGAGACCCAGTACTTC. Its translation is CASSPRTGQQETQYF.

The rearrangement links TRBV5-6 to TRBJ2-2, with D possibly matching TRBD2 (5 bases). The CDR3 has 14 amino acids. The ends were cut back, 6 bases at V and 4 bases at J, with 13 bases in the middle. Germline values: CDR1 SGHDT, CDR2 YYEEEE. CDR3 DNA: TGTGCCAGCAATTTTATCGGGGTCACCGGGGAGCTGTTTTTT. It yields the protein CASNFIGVTGELFF.

This clonotype was detected only a few times. The V and J genes are TRBV20-1 and TRBJ2-3, with 11 bases aligning to TRBD2. The germline gives CDR1 DFQATT, CDR2 SNEGSKA (reference sequence). The CDR3 totals 15 residues. Losses at the gene ends were 6 bases for V and 5 bases for J; bases not matched to a gene: 10. In DNA form, the CDR3 reads TGCAGTGCCATTATAGCGGGAGGGCCGGTAGATACGCAGTATTTT. Its protein is CSAIIAGGPVDTQYF.

On this clonotype: A much larger clone lies a single base off, so this may be a read error. The V call is TRBV12-3 or TRBV12-4, the J call TRBJ2-2, with D possibly TRBD2 on 5 matching bases. The CDR3 loop spans 12 amino acids. The CDR3 nucleotides are TGTGCCAGCAGCGGATCAACCGGGGAGCTGCTTTTT. Its protein product is CASSGSTGELLF.

This clonotype was counted ten times or more. The gene calls are TRBV3-1 and TRBJ1-1; maybe TRBD1 (6 bases). The germline V gene encodes CDR1 LGHDT and CDR2 YNNKEL (reference sequence). This CDR3 has 15 residues. Trimming took 5 bases from V and 0 from J, leaving 13 bases between them. The CDR3 here is CASSVDSNMNTEAFF. In DNA form, the CDR3 reads TGTGCCAGCAGCGTGGACAGCAACATGAACACTGAAGCTTTCTTT.

The V call is TRBV6-1, the J call TRBJ1-2; the D gene is possibly TRBD1 (5 bases). The V and J ends lost 4 bases and 5 bases respectively, with 14 bases between them. Germline-derived CDR1 and CDR2 are MNHNS and SASEGT. This CDR3 region has 14 residues. The CDR3: CASSATGVSYGYTF. The CDR3 DNA is TGTGCCAGCAGTGCGACGGGGGTTTCATATGGCTACACCTTC.